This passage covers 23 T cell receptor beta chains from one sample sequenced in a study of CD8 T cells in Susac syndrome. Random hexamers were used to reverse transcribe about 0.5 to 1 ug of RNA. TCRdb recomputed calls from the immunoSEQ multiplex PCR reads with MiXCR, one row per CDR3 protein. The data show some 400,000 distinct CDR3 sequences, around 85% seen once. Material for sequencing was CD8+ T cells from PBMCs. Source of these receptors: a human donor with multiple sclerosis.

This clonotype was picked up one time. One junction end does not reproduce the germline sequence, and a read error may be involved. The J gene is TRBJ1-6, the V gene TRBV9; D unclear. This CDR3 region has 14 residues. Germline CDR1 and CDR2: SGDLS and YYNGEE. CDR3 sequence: CASSSEEGLSPPHF. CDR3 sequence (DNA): TGTGCCAGCAGCTCAGAGGAGGGTCTTTCACCCCCCCACTTT.

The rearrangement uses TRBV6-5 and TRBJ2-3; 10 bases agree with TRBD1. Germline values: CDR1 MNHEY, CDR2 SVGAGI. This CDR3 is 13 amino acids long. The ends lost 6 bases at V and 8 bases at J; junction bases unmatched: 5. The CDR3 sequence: CASRGQGWGTQYF. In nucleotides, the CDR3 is TGTGCCAGCAGGGGACAGGGGTGGGGTACGCAGTATTTT.

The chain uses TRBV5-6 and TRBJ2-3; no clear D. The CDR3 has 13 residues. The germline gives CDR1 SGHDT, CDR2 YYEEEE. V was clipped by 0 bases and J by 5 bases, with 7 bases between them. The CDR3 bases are TGTGCCAGCAGCTTGGGCTTAGGAGATACGCAGTATTTT. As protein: CASSLGLGDTQYF.

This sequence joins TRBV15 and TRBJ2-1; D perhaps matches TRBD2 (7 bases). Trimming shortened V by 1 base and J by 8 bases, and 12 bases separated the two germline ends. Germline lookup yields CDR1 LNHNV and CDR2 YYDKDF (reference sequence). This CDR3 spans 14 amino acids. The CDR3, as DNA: TGTGCCACCAGCAGAGTCGGCGGGGGCGATGAGCAGTTCTTC. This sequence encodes CATSRVGGGDEQFF.

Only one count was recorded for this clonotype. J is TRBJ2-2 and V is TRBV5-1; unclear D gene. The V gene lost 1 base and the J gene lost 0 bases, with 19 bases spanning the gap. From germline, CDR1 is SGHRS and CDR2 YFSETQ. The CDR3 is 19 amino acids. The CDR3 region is CASSLFWGYTKPNTGELFF. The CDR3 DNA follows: TGCGCCAGCAGCTTGTTTTGGGGATACACAAAACCGAACACCGGGGAGCTGTTTTTT.

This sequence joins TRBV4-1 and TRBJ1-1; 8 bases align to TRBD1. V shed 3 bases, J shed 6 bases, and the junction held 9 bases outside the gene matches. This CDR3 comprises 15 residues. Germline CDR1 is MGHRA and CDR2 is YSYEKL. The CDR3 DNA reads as TGCGCCAGCAGCCATGGACAGGGAGCAGACGCTGAAGCTTTCTTT. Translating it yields CASSHGQGADAEAFF.

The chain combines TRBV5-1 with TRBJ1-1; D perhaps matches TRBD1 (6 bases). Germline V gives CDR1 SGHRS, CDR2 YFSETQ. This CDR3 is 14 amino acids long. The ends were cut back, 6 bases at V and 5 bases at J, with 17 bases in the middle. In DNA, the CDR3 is TGCGCCAGCAAGCTTGGGGGGGCGCCGACTGAAGCTTTCTTT. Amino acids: CASKLGGAPTEAFF.

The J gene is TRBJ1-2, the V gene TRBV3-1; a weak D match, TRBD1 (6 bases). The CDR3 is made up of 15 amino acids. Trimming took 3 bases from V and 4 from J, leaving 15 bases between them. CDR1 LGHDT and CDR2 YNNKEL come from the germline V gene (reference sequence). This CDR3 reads CASSHGGRGSYGYTF. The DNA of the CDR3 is TGTGCCAGCAGCCATGGTGGCAGGGGTTCCTATGGCTACACCTTC.

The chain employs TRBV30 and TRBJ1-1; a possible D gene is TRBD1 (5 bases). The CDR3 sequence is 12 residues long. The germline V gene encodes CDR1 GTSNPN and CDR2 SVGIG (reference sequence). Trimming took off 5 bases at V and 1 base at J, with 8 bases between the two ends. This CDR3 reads CAWQGGNTEAFF. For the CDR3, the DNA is TGTGCCTGGCAGGGAGGGAACACTGAAGCTTTCTTT.

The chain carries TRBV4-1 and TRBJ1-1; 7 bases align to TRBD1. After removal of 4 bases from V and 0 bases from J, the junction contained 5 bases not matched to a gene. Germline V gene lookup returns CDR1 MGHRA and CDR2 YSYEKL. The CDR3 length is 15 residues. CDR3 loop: CASSPGTELNTEAFF. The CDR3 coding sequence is TGCGCCAGCAGCCCGGGGACAGAATTGAACACTGAAGCTTTCTTT.

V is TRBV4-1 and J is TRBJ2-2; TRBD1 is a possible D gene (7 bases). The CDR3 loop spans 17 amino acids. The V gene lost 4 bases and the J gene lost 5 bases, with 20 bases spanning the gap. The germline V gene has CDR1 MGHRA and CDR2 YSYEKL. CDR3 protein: CASSPRGRGAGTGELFF. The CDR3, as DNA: TGCGCCAGCAGCCCCCGGGGCAGGGGGGCGGGGACCGGGGAGCTGTTTTTT.

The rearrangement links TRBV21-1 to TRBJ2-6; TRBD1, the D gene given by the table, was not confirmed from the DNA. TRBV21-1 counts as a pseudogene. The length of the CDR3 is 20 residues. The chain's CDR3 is CASSHDRVDRLSSGANVLTF. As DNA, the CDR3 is TGTGCCAGCAGCCACGATCGGGTGGACAGGCTCAGCTCTGGGGCCAACGTCCTGACTTTC.

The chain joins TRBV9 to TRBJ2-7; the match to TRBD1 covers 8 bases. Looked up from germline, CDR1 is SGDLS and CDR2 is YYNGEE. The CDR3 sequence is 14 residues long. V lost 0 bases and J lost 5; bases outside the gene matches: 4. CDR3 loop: CASSVETGEDEQYF. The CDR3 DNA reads TGTGCCAGCAGCGTAGAGACAGGGGAGGACGAGCAGTACTTC.

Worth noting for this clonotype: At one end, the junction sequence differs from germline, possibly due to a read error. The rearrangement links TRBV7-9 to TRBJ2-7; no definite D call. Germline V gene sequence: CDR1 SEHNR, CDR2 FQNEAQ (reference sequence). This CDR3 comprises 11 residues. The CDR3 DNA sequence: TGTGCCAGCAGCCGGTCCTCCGAGCAGTACTTC. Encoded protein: CASSRSSEQYF.

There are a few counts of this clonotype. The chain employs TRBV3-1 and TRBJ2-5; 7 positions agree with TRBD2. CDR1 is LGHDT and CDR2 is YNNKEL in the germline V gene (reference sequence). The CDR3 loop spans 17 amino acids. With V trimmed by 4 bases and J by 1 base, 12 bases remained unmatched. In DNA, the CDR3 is TGTGCCAGCAGCCCCGATGCGGGAGAGATCCTCCAAGAGACCCAGTACTTC. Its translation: CASSPDAGEILQETQYF.

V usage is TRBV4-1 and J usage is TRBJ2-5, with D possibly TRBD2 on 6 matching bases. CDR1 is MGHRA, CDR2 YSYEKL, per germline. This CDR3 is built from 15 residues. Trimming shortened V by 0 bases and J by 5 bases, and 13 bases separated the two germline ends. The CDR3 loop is CASSQDLEGWETQYF. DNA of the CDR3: TGCGCCAGCAGCCAAGATCTGGAGGGGTGGGAGACCCAGTACTTC.

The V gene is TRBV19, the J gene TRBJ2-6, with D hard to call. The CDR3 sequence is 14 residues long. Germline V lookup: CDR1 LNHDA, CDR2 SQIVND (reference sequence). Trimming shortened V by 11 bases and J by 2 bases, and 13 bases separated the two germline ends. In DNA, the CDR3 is TGTGCCTCCCTCCCTAGGGCTGGGGCCAACGTCCTGACTTTC. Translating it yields CASLPRAGANVLTF.

The CDR3 bases are TGTGCCAGCAGCTCACCGCCCTCCCGGGGCGGAGTCCACAACCACAATGAGCAGTTCTTC. It is translated as CASSSPPSRGGVHNHNEQFF. This sequence joins TRBV9 and TRBJ2-1; perhaps D is TRBD1 or TRBD2 (5 bases each). Trimming removed 4 bases from V and 5 bases from J, with 31 bases in between. Germline assignment: CDR1 SGDLS and CDR2 YYNGEE. This CDR3 is built from 20 residues.

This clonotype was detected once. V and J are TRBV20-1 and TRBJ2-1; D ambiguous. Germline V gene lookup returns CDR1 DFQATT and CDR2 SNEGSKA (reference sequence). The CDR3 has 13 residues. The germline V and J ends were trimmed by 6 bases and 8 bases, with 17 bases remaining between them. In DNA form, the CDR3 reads TGCAGTGCAAAGCCCCCCGAAATCGATGAGCAGTTCTTC. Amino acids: CSAKPPEIDEQFF.

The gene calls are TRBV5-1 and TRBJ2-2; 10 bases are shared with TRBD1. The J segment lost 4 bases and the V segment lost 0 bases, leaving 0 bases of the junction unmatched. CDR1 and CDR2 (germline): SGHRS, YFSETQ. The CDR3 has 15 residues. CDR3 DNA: TGCGCCAGCAGCTTGGGACAGGGGGCCACCGGGGAGCTGTTTTTT. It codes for CASSLGQGATGELFF.

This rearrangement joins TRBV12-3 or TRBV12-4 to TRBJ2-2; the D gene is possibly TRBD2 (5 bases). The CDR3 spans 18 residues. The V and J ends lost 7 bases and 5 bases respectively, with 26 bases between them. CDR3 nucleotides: TGTGCCAGCACCCTAGATAGCGAGAGGGCCGGTTTAACCGGGGAGCTGTTTTTT. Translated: CASTLDSERAGLTGELFF.

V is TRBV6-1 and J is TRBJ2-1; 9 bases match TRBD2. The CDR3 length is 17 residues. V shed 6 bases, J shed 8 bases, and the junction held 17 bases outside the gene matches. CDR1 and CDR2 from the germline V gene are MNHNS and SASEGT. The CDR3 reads CASSNFQQPSGKDEQFF. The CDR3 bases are TGTGCCAGCAGCAACTTCCAACAGCCTAGCGGGAAGGATGAGCAGTTCTTC.

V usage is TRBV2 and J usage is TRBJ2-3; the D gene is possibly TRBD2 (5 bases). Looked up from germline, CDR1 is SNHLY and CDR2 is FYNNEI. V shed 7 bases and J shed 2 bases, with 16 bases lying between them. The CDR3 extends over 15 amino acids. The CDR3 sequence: CASNHMGDPTDTQYF. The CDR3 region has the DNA TGTGCCAGCAATCACATGGGAGATCCCACAGATACGCAGTATTTT.